The 15 T cell receptor beta chains listed next were all sequenced from one sample in a study of beta chain features in type 1 diabetes. TCRB transcripts that were expressed got sequenced, as all of the isolated RNA had been reverse transcribed. Generated by immunoSEQ multiplex PCR, the TCRdb table keeps only in-frame clones and is missing some. The sample shows around 400,000 clones, more than 12% of them seen only once. Sequenced input: naive CD4+ T cells from blood. These receptors originate from a woman aged 18-29 years in good health.

This chain uses TRBV7-3 with TRBJ2-3; 7 positions match TRBD1. The CDR3 covers 14 residues. The germline CDR1 and CDR2 sequences are SGHTA and FQGTGA. V lost 11 bases, J lost 2 bases, and 10 bases stayed unmatched. Here the CDR3 reads CASRMGQNTDTQYF. The CDR3 bases are TGTGCCTCCCGGATGGGACAGAACACAGATACGCAGTATTTT.

The V call is TRBV4-3, the J call TRBJ2-2, with 8 bases aligning to TRBD1. V lost 4 bases to trimming and J lost 4 bases; unmatched junction nucleotides: 5. The germline V gene encodes CDR1 LGHNA and CDR2 YSLEER. The CDR3 has 15 residues. DNA of the CDR3: TGCGCCAGCAGCCTACAGGGGGAGTCCACCGGGGAGCTGTTTTTT. This encodes CASSLQGESTGELFF.

A few counts support this clone. V gene TRBV14 combines with J gene TRBJ2-5; weak D call: TRBD2 (6 bases). The CDR3 length is 15 residues. Trimming took off 4 bases at V and 5 bases at J, with 17 bases between the two ends. From germline, CDR1 is SGHDN and CDR2 FVKESK. CDR3: CASSLQATSFETQYF. The CDR3, as DNA: TGTGCCAGCAGCCTACAAGCTACTAGCTTCGAGACCCAGTACTTC.

Written as DNA, the CDR3 is TGCAGCGCAACAGGGGGAGGACGCTACGAGCAGTACTTC. It codes for CSATGGGRYEQYF. V gene TRBV29-1 combines with J gene TRBJ2-7; 8 bases map to TRBD1. This CDR3 is built from 13 residues. The germline V gene has CDR1 SQVTM and CDR2 ANQGSEA. Trimming at V came to 7 bases and at J to 3 bases, leaving 8 bases not matched to a gene.

The chain links TRBV29-1 to TRBJ2-5, with D perhaps matching TRBD2 (6 bases). The CDR3 totals 12 residues. Germline V gene data show CDR1 as SQVTM and CDR2 as ANQGSEA. With 8 bases removed from V and 2 bases from J, the gap between germline ends came to 12 bases. The CDR3 DNA follows: TGCAGCCTGGGTGGGGGGCAAGAGACCCAGTACTTC. As protein: CSLGGGQETQYF.

This clone was seen a few times. The rearrangement links TRBV5-1 to TRBJ2-1, with 9 bases that match TRBD1. Trimming took 1 base from V and 3 from J; bases not matched to a gene: 8. The CDR3 has 17 residues. Germline CDR1 is SGHRS and CDR2 is YFSETQ. The CDR3: CASSLSPMTGGYNEQFF. The CDR3 DNA is TGCGCCAGCAGCTTGTCCCCCATGACAGGGGGCTACAATGAGCAGTTCTTC.

Comment on this clone: The sample contains more than one DNA sequence encoding this CDR3. CDR3 DNA: TGTGCCAGCAGCTCCCGGACAGCTAACACTGAAGCTTTCTTT. Translated, it gives CASSSRTANTEAFF. The V call is TRBV9, the J call TRBJ1-1; weak D call: TRBD1 (6 bases). Germline V lookup: CDR1 SGDLS, CDR2 YYNGEE. CDR3 length: 14 residues. The ends were cut back, 4 bases at V and 2 bases at J, with 12 bases in the middle.

This clone was observed a few times. The gene calls are TRBV7-9 and TRBJ2-1; 9 bases are a match to TRBD2. The CDR3 has 16 residues. Losses at the gene ends were 1 base for V and 6 bases for J; bases not matched to a gene: 7. Germline CDR1 and CDR2: SEHNR and FQNEAQ (reference sequence). CDR3 DNA: TGTGCCAGCAGCTTAGGGTCTAGCGGGAACAGCAATGAGCAGTTCTTC. It is translated as CASSLGSSGNSNEQFF.

This clone was counted between two and nine times. The chain is built from TRBV11-2 and TRBJ2-1, with TRBD2 matching over 8 bases. Germline V lookup: CDR1 SGHAT, CDR2 FQNNGV. V shed 0 bases and J 4 bases; nucleotides not matched to a gene: 2. The CDR3 sequence is 15 residues long. CDR3 region: CASSLELAVYNEQFF. Here the CDR3 DNA reads TGTGCCAGCAGCTTAGAACTAGCGGTTTACAATGAGCAGTTCTTC.

The chain uses TRBV5-6 and TRBJ1-1; D remains ambiguous. The CDR3 sequence is 13 residues long. Trimming took 1 base from V and 8 from J, leaving 12 bases between them. Looked up from germline, CDR1 is SGHDT and CDR2 is YYEEEE. CDR3 DNA: TGTGCCAGCAGCTTGCAGGAGGTGCTAGAAGCTTTCTTT. It encodes CASSLQEVLEAFF.

This clone was counted between two and nine times. CDR3 in DNA: TGCGCCAGCAGCTTGGATGTGACTAGCGGGAGGGCCGGGCAGTTCTTC. Protein: CASSLDVTSGRAGQFF. The chain has TRBV5-1 and TRBJ2-1, with TRBD2 matching 14 bases. V was pared by 0 bases and J by 12 bases, with 8 bases of the junction left unmatched. The length of the CDR3 is 16 residues. The germline gives CDR1 SGHRS, CDR2 YFSETQ.

The chain couples TRBV9 to TRBJ1-1; 8 nucleotides align to TRBD1. J lost 2 bases, V lost 2 bases, and 5 bases had no gene match. The CDR3 spans 15 residues. Per the germline V gene, CDR1 is SGDLS and CDR2 is YYNGEE. The CDR3 is CASSVLGQANTEAFF. The CDR3 bases are TGTGCCAGCAGCGTGTTGGGACAGGCCAACACTGAAGCTTTCTTT.

The chain is built from TRBV4-2 and TRBJ2-6; TRBD2 is a possible D gene (6 bases). The germline V and J ends were trimmed by 1 base and 2 bases, with 6 bases remaining between them. Per germline, CDR1 LGHNA and CDR2 YNFKEQ. The CDR3 contains 15 residues. In DNA, the CDR3 is TGTGCCAGCAGCCAAGGGAGGGCTGGGGCCAACGTCCTGACTTTC. Its protein product is CASSQGRAGANVLTF.

Turning to this clone: This sample also contains other DNA sequences that code for the same CDR3. The chain combines TRBV18 with TRBJ2-7, with TRBD1 matching over 9 bases. V lost 3 bases to trimming and J lost 2 bases; unmatched junction nucleotides: 5. CDR1 and CDR2 from the germline V gene are KGHSH and LQKENI. This CDR3 region has 15 residues. CDR3 sequence reads: CASSPPGQGTYEQYF. In DNA form, the CDR3 reads TGTGCCAGCTCACCCCCGGGACAGGGAACCTACGAGCAGTACTTC.

This clone was seen a few times. V and J are TRBV9 and TRBJ2-1; TRBD2 matches 12 bases. Germline lookup yields CDR1 SGDLS and CDR2 YYNGEE. V lost 1 base to trimming and J lost 4 bases; unmatched junction nucleotides: 3. The CDR3 totals 16 residues. CDR3 amino acids: CASSVTSGRLYNEQFF. CDR3 sequence (DNA): TGTGCCAGCAGCGTAACTAGCGGGAGGCTTTACAATGAGCAGTTCTTC.